The 17 T cell receptor beta chains given below trace back to one sample, sequenced in a study of metastatic and nonmetastatic thyroid tumors. TCRdb reassembled clones from the PCR reads with MiXCR. The table has some 46,000 clones, around 25% seen once. Every patient underwent thyroid surgery untreated. Sequenced material: blood. Source of these receptors: a male donor with papillary thyroid cancer or a benign thyroid nodule (not recorded which). Some clones in this sample may be carry-over from other donors' samples.

This clone showed up just a few times. The genes are TRBV19 and TRBJ1-2, with a possible D match to TRBD1 (5 bases). Germline V CDR1 and CDR2: LNHDA, SQIVND (reference sequence). Trimming cost V 1 base and J 1 base, with 10 bases left between them. The CDR3 totals 15 residues. In nucleotides, the CDR3 is TGTGCCAGTAGTATAGGGGACGGCGTTAACTATGGCTACACCTTC. This codes for CASSIGDGVNYGYTF. Full variable domain (missing parts from reference TRBV19 and TRBJ1-2): DGGITQSPKYLFRKEGQNVTLSCEQNLNHDAMYWYRQDPGQGLRLIYYSQIVNDFQKGDIAEGYSVSREKKESFPLTVTSAQKNPTAFYLCASSIGDGVNYGYTFGSGTRLTVV.

This clone was seen more than once but under ten times. This chain joins TRBV28 and TRBJ2-7; no reliable D call. This CDR3 has 12 residues. The germline V and J ends were trimmed by 8 bases and 6 bases, with 14 bases remaining between them. Germline V lookup: CDR1 MDHEN, CDR2 SYDVKM. The chain's CDR3 is CASGRWHCEQYF. The CDR3, as DNA: TGTGCCAGCGGCAGGTGGCATTGCGAGCAGTACTTC.

To note about this clone: An end of the junction does not agree with germline; a read error may underlie this. The DNA for the CDR3 is TGTGCCAGTAGTGGACAGATTCACCTCGGCCCAGACTCCTACAATGAGCAGTTCTTC. Protein product: CASSGQIHLGPDSYNEQFF. The genes are TRBV25-1 and TRBJ2-1, with D tentatively TRBD1 (6 bases). The CDR3 is 19 amino acids. Germline CDR1 reads MGHDK; CDR2 reads SYGVNS.

This clone was recorded at least ten times. The J gene is TRBJ2-2, the V gene TRBV20-1, with TRBD1 matching 11 bases. Germline V gives CDR1 DFQATT, CDR2 SNEGSKA (reference sequence). The CDR3 sequence is 15 residues long. Trimming cost V 2 bases and J 6 bases; bases outside gene matches: 5. Written as DNA, the CDR3 is TGCAGTGCTAGATATCCGGGACAGGGGGCCGGGGAGCTGTTTTTT. Translation: CSARYPGQGAGELFF.

This clone was counted at least ten times. The chain joins TRBV6-1 to TRBJ2-7; D is undetermined. With 5 bases removed from V and 3 bases from J, the gap between germline ends came to 14 bases. The V gene's germline CDR1 is MNHNS and CDR2 SASEGT. The CDR3 length is 14 residues. The CDR3 coding sequence is TGTGCCAGCAGTCGGCCGTTTCCTTACTACGAGCAGTACTTC. Translating gives CASSRPFPYYEQYF.

By share of the sample, this clone is medium-sized. The gene calls are TRBV6-5 and TRBJ1-3; D might be TRBD1 (5 bases). V dropped 0 bases and J dropped 0 bases, with 12 bases sitting between them. Germline values: CDR1 MNHEY, CDR2 SVGAGI. This CDR3 is 17 amino acids long. DNA for the CDR3: TGTGCCAGCAGTTACTCGATTTATGGGACCTCTGGAAACACCATATATTTT. This codes for CASSYSIYGTSGNTIYF.

The chain joins TRBV20-1 to TRBJ2-3; D is perhaps TRBD1 or TRBD2 (6 bases each). CDR1 is DFQATT and CDR2 is SNEGSKA in the germline V gene (reference sequence). Trimming stripped 1 base from V and 2 bases from J, with 10 bases between. The CDR3 sequence is 14 residues long. CDR3 in amino acids: CSARGRGPTDTQYF. The CDR3 DNA reads as TGCAGTGCTAGAGGACGGGGGCCCACAGATACGCAGTATTTT.

V is TRBV4-2 and J is TRBJ2-2; D gene unclear. Germline V gene lookup returns CDR1 LGHNA and CDR2 YNFKEQ. This CDR3 comprises 14 residues. The V end was cut by 4 bases, the J end by 4 bases, with 10 bases between. The CDR3, as DNA: TGTGCCAGCAGCCTGGACCTCGTCACCGGGGAGCTGTTTTTT. Translation gives CASSLDLVTGELFF.

The chain combines TRBV3-1 with TRBJ2-7; TRBD1 matches 7 bases. The ends lost 10 bases at V and 7 bases at J; junction bases unmatched: 16. The CDR3 is 14 amino acids. Germline loops: CDR1 LGHDT, CDR2 YNNKEL (reference sequence). The DNA of the CDR3 is TGTGCCATCATCCAAGGCACAGGGGCCGGGGAGCAGTACTTC. It yields the protein CAIIQGTGAGEQYF.

This clone is judged medium-sized. The V gene is TRBV4-1, the J gene TRBJ2-1; D unclear. This CDR3 has 15 amino acids. Germline lookup yields CDR1 MGHRA and CDR2 YSYEKL. V lost 4 bases and J 2 bases, leaving 12 bases between the germline ends. This CDR3 reads CASSRPVYAYNEQFF. Here the CDR3 DNA reads TGCGCCAGCAGCCGCCCCGTATATGCCTACAATGAGCAGTTCTTC.

At least ten counts were recorded for this clone. CDR3 in DNA: TGTGCCAGCAGTGAAGCGGGGGGGTATGCTGAAGCTTTCTTT. Encoded protein: CASSEAGGYAEAFF. The rearrangement links TRBV6-1 to TRBJ1-1; a possible D gene is TRBD1 (5 bases). Trimming pared 0 bases from V and 6 bases from J, leaving 11 bases between. The CDR3 consists of 14 residues. Per germline, CDR1 MNHNS and CDR2 SASEGT.

This clone counts as medium-sized. The chain employs TRBV19 and TRBJ1-2, with D possibly TRBD1 on 6 matching bases. Trimming shortened V by 5 bases and J by 2 bases, and 12 bases separated the two germline ends. Germline V gives CDR1 LNHDA, CDR2 SQIVND (reference sequence). The CDR3 has 14 amino acids. The CDR3 spells CASSSLQGNYGYTF. The CDR3 DNA reads TGTGCCAGTAGTTCCCTACAGGGAAACTATGGCTACACCTTC.

A single count supports this clone. The chain recombines TRBV5-1 with TRBJ2-7, with 9 bases identical to TRBD2. V was clipped by 0 bases and J by 6 bases; unmatched bases: 4. The germline gives CDR1 SGHRS, CDR2 YFSETQ. The CDR3 has 14 residues. CDR3 DNA sequence: TGCGCCAGCAGCTTGGGAGGGACTAGCCCCGAGCAGTACTTC. Protein: CASSLGGTSPEQYF.

This clone was observed a few times. The genes are TRBV4-2 and TRBJ1-1, with D unresolved. V lost 2 bases and J lost 2, with 9 bases in between. This CDR3 spans 14 amino acids. Germline CDR1 reads LGHNA; CDR2 reads YNFKEQ. CDR3 sequence reads: CASSQLKTNTEAFF. DNA of the CDR3: TGTGCCAGCAGCCAACTAAAAACAAACACTGAAGCTTTCTTT.

The table lists this clone with many counts. The chain uses TRBV10-2 and TRBJ1-1, with D maybe TRBD1 (5 bases). Trimming took 6 bases from V and 9 from J, leaving 17 bases between them. Germline values: CDR1 WSHSY, CDR2 SAAADI. This CDR3 contains 13 residues. In DNA, the CDR3 is TGCGCCAGCAGAACAGGACGTTTAACTCAAGCTTTCTTT. Its protein product is CASRTGRLTQAFF.

J is TRBJ1-2 and V is TRBV20-1; D unresolved. The CDR3 consists of 12 residues. Trimming took off 6 bases at V and 6 bases at J, with 14 bases between the two ends. CDR1 is DFQATT, CDR2 SNEGSKA, per germline (reference sequence). As DNA, the CDR3 is TGCAGTGCGGAACCGGGGAGGGATGGCTACACCTTC. This encodes CSAEPGRDGYTF.

This clone was seen a handful of times. The rearrangement joins TRBV28 to TRBJ1-5; possibly TRBD1 for D (5 bases). Trimming took 5 bases from V and 5 from J, leaving 13 bases between them. There are 14 residues in the CDR3. Germline values: CDR1 MDHEN, CDR2 SYDVKM. In DNA, the CDR3 is TGTGCCAGCAGTCTAGCAGGGTTGTATCAGCCCCAGCATTTT. This translates into CASSLAGLYQPQHF.